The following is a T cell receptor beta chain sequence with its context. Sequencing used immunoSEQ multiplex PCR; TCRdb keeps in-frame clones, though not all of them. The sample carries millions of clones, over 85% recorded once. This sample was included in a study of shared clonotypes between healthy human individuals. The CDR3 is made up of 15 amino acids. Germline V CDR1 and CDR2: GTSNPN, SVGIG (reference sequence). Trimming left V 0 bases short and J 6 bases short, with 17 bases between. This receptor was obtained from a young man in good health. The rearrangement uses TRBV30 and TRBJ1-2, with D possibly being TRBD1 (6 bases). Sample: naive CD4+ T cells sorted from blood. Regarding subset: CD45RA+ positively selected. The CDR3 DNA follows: TGTGCCTGGAGTGTACTGAGGGGGGCTTTGGATGGCTACACCTTC. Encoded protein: CAWSVLRGALDGYTF.